A selection of T cell receptor beta chains follows, all from one sample in a study of Graves' ophthalmopathy and Graves' hyperthyroidism. TCRdb reanalysed the multiplex PCR reads using MiXCR and keeps one entry per CDR3 protein. The table has about 550,000 distinct CDR3 sequences, about 40% seen once. The sequencing sample was made of peripheral blood or thyroid tissue (not recorded which). These receptors all stem from an adult man with Graves' hyperthyroidism. Both conserved end residues are part of each CDR3. A D gene is named only where the DNA matches it firmly. Size is stated for part of the rows, as once, few or many counts, or as a class when the clone is expanded.

length: 14
J: TRBJ1-1
D: .
size: many
V: TRBV2
DNA: TGTGCCAGCTCAAGGGGGGGGCCGAACACTGAAGCTTTCTTT
CDR3: CASSRGGPNTEAFF

length: 16
J: TRBJ2-7
D: TRBD1
size: .
V: TRBV5-6
DNA: TGTGCCAGCAGCCGACGTGACCGGGACAGCTCCTACGAGCAGTACTTC
CDR3: CASSRRDRDSSYEQYF

length: 14
J: TRBJ1-1
D: TRBD1
size: many
V: TRBV11-3
DNA: TGTGCCAGCAGACCTGGGACAGGGGCTGGGGAAGCTTTCTTT
CDR3: CASRPGTGAGEAFF

length: 13
J: TRBJ2-5
D: .
size: few
V: TRBV11-2
DNA: TGTGCCAGCAGCCCTACCCGGGGCGAGACCCAGTACTTC
CDR3: CASSPTRGETQYF

length: 16
J: TRBJ1-5
D: .
size: .
V: TRBV9
DNA: TGTGCCAGCGGGAGCTCTAGCACAGGGTATAGTCAGCCCCAGCATTTT
CDR3: CASGSSSTGYSQPQHF

length: 12
J: TRBJ1-1
D: .
size: .
V: TRBV5-6
DNA: TGTGCCAGCAGCTCCAACCAGGGTACGGCTTTCTTT
CDR3: CASSSNQGTAFF

length: 12
J: TRBJ2-7
D: .
size: .
V: TRBV10-3
DNA: TGTGTCAGCTCCCGGGGACAAAACGAGCAGTACTTC
CDR3: CVSSRGQNEQYF

length: 14
J: TRBJ1-5
D: TRBD1
size: once
V: TRBV9
DNA: TGTACCAGCAGCCCCGACAGGGGAAATCAGCCCCAGCATTTT
CDR3: CTSSPDRGNQPQHF

length: 14
J: TRBJ1-5
D: TRBD1
size: many
V: TRBV7-2
DNA: TGTGCCAGCAGCTCGGACAGGGGGCTTCAGCCCCAGCATTTT
CDR3: CASSSDRGLQPQHF

length: 15
J: TRBJ1-4
D: .
size: .
V: TRBV7-2
DNA: TGTGCCAGCAGCGTAGGTCGGATGCAGGGAGAAAAACTGTTTTTT
CDR3: CASSVGRMQGEKLFF

length: 14
J: TRBJ1-2
D: .
size: .
V: TRBV6-5
DNA: TGTGCCACCACGTGGGACGGTTCGAGCTATGGCTACACCTTC
CDR3: CATTWDGSSYGYTF

length: 15
J: TRBJ2-5
D: TRBD2
size: once
V: TRBV7-9
DNA: TGTGCCAGCAGCTTGGGAGGGACGGCTCAAGGGACCCAGTACTTC
CDR3: CASSLGGTAQGTQYF

length: 15
J: TRBJ2-5
D: TRBD2
size: .
V: TRBV7-2
DNA: TGTGCCAGCAGCTTCGCCCCTAGCGGGGGTGGGACCCAGTACTTC
CDR3: CASSFAPSGGGTQYF

length: 14
J: TRBJ2-7
D: .
size: .
V: TRBV20-1
DNA: TGCAGTGCTAAAGTAAAACGGGGGGCTTACGAGCAGTACTTC
CDR3: CSAKVKRGAYEQYF

length: 15
J: TRBJ1-1
D: .
size: few
V: TRBV2
DNA: TGTGCCAGCAGTGAATTACAGGTCTTTAACGCTGAAGCTTTCTTT
CDR3: CASSELQVFNAEAFF

length: 16
J: TRBJ2-2
D: .
size: .
V: TRBV12-3/TRBV12-4
DNA: TGTGCCAGCAGTTTTATTCCTAGCGAGGACACCGGGGAGCTGTTTTTT
CDR3: CASSFIPSEDTGELFF

length: 14
J: TRBJ1-2
D: .
size: .
V: TRBV19
DNA: TGTGCCAGTAGTAGGGGGTCGGGGGATTATGACTACACCTTC
CDR3: CASSRGSGDYDYTF

length: 14
J: TRBJ2-5
D: .
size: many
V: TRBV24-1
DNA: TGTGCCACCAGTGATTTCGCGGGTAAAGAGACCCAGTACTTC
CDR3: CATSDFAGKETQYF

length: 16
J: TRBJ1-4
D: .
size: many
V: TRBV7-8
DNA: TGTGCCAGCAGCTTAGCCTTGACAGACCGTAATGAAAAACTGTTTTTT
CDR3: CASSLALTDRNEKLFF

length: 12
J: TRBJ1-2
D: .
size: .
V: TRBV29-1
DNA: TGCAGCGTTGACTTGGGGGGCTATGGCTACACCTTC
CDR3: CSVDLGGYGYTF

length: 18
J: TRBJ2-5
D: TRBD2
size: many
V: TRBV20-1
DNA: TGCAGTGCTAGCTCCCCGACTAGCGGGAGAGGGTTACAAGAGACCCAGTACTTC
CDR3: CSASSPTSGRGLQETQYF

length: 13
J: TRBJ2-7
D: .
size: .
V: TRBV29-1
DNA: TGCAGCGTTGCCAGGGGAGGAGGATACGAGCAGTACTTC
CDR3: CSVARGGGYEQYF

length: 14
J: TRBJ2-3
D: .
size: .
V: TRBV7-2
DNA: TGTGCCAGCAGCTTGATTGGGGAAAAAGATACGCAGTATTTT
CDR3: CASSLIGEKDTQYF

length: 14
J: TRBJ1-5
D: .
size: .
V: TRBV19
DNA: TGTGCCAGTAGTATATGGTCAGCAGGGCAGCCCCAGCATTTT
CDR3: CASSIWSAGQPQHF

length: 15
J: TRBJ1-5
D: .
size: .
V: TRBV27
DNA: TGTGCCAGCGGGGACGTAGGGTATAGCAATCAGCCCCAGCATTTT
CDR3: CASGDVGYSNQPQHF

length: 17
J: TRBJ2-5
D: .
size: many
V: TRBV7-9
DNA: TGTGCCAGCAGCTCCGATTTCAAACCGGGTTCAGGAGAGACCCAGTACTTC
CDR3: CASSSDFKPGSGETQYF

length: 14
J: TRBJ2-7
D: .
size: .
V: TRBV15
DNA: TGTGCCACCAGCAGAGATTTGAAAGAGGGGATTTTGTACTTC
CDR3: CATSRDLKEGILYF

length: 14
J: TRBJ1-5
D: .
size: many
V: TRBV20-1
DNA: TGCAGTGCTAAAGACCTGGCCCCCAATCAGCCCCAGCATTTT
CDR3: CSAKDLAPNQPQHF

length: 16
J: TRBJ1-1
D: .
size: few
V: TRBV20-1
DNA: TGCAGTGCTAGAGAAAGCCGGGGGGGGGTGAACACTGAAGCTTTCTTT
CDR3: CSARESRGGVNTEAFF

length: 16
J: TRBJ2-4
D: .
size: few
V: TRBV7-2
DNA: TGTGCCAGCAGCTTAGTTGTGGCAGGGAGTCGCGACATTCAGTACTTC
CDR3: CASSLVVAGSRDIQYF

length: 15
J: TRBJ1-2
D: TRBD1
size: many
V: TRBV29-1
DNA: TGCAGCGTTTACGCACCGGGACAGTCTAACTATGGCTACACCTTC
CDR3: CSVYAPGQSNYGYTF

length: 13
J: TRBJ2-5
D: .
size: many
V: TRBV7-8
DNA: TGTGCCAGCAGCTCACAGCTTCAAGAGACCCAGTACTTC
CDR3: CASSSQLQETQYF

length: 19
J: TRBJ1-2
D: .
size: many
V: TRBV29-1
DNA: TGCAGCGTTGAAGACGCCGGAGAATACCGGGACCGAACTAACTATGGCTACACCTTC
CDR3: CSVEDAGEYRDRTNYGYTF

length: 15
J: TRBJ2-1
D: .
size: once
V: TRBV7-2
DNA: TGTGCCAGCAGCTTAGAGGCGGTCCGTGGCAATGAGCAGTTCTTC
CDR3: CASSLEAVRGNEQFF

length: 16
J: TRBJ1-5
D: TRBD1
size: few
V: TRBV7-3
DNA: TGTGCCAGCAGGTCTACAGGGGGCAAGTGCAATCAGCCCCAGCATTTT
CDR3: CASRSTGGKCNQPQHF

length: 14
J: TRBJ2-7
D: TRBD1
size: .
V: TRBV29-1
DNA: TGCAGCGTTGAGACAGGGGCGCTCGGCTACGAGCAGTACTTC
CDR3: CSVETGALGYEQYF

length: 14
J: TRBJ1-1
D: .
size: .
V: TRBV7-8
DNA: TGTGCCAGCGTTGCTTGGGAGACGGGCACTGAAGCTTTCTTT
CDR3: CASVAWETGTEAFF

length: 15
J: TRBJ2-5
D: TRBD2
size: many
V: TRBV19
DNA: TGTGCCAGTGGGACTAGCGGGAGGGGAATGGAGACCCAGTACTTC
CDR3: CASGTSGRGMETQYF

length: 14
J: TRBJ2-3
D: TRBD1
size: .
V: TRBV6-5
DNA: TGTGCCAGCAGTGAACAGGGGGAAGCAGATACGCAGTATTTT
CDR3: CASSEQGEADTQYF

length: 15
J: TRBJ2-2
D: .
size: few
V: TRBV6-5
DNA: TGTGCCAGCAGTCAGAGGACAGTGAGCACCGGGGAGCTGTTTTTT
CDR3: CASSQRTVSTGELFF